This T cell receptor beta chain was observed in a study of cytomegalovirus exposure and HLA in healthy donors. Overall study findings and caveats: High sensitivity and specificity were reportedly achieved when the classifier diagnosed cytomegalovirus status.

It was with 60 Vbeta and 13 Jbeta primers that the PCR ran. The protocol was immunoSEQ multiplex PCR, while the TCRdb copy is restricted to in-frame clones and leaves out a portion. The sample table sets out around 140,000 clones. About this clone itself: Its specificity is not known.

The V and J ends lost 3 bases and 6 bases, in that order; junction bases with no gene match: 4. This CDR3 comprises 14 residues. Germline assignment: CDR1 SGDLS and CDR2 YYNGEE. This receptor was obtained from a woman in her thirties or forties in good health and CMV-seronegative. The specimen was PBMCs. V usage is TRBV9 and J usage is TRBJ1-2, with 11 bases aligning to TRBD1. The CDR3 spells CASSGGQGADGYTF. The CDR3 nucleotides are TGTGCCAGCAGCGGCGGACAGGGGGCTGATGGCTACACCTTC.